This record looks at one T cell receptor (beta chain) sequence and its context. TCRdb re-called the PCR reads via MiXCR. The sample includes about 25,000 clones, approximately 24% of them seen just once. The sample is drawn from a study of metastatic and nonmetastatic thyroid tumors. The CDR3 totals 15 residues. Trimming cost V 3 bases and J 8 bases, with 21 bases left between them. The germline V gene encodes CDR1 DFQATT and CDR2 SNEGSKA (reference sequence). No patient had received any treatment before thyroid surgery. The chain joins TRBV20-1 to TRBJ2-3; the D is unclear. This TCR was recovered from a female donor with papillary thyroid cancer or a benign thyroid nodule (not recorded which). Some clones in this sample may be carry-over from other donors' samples. The sample consisted of blood. In DNA form, the CDR3 reads TGCAGTGCTAGCGACCGGGCCCGGGTCACATCTACGCAGTATTTT. Residues: CSASDRARVTSTQYF.